The 20 T cell receptor beta chains in this list originate from one sample, sequenced in a study of T cell repertoires in cytomegalovirus infection. TCRdb analysed the reads with MiXCR anew, one entry per CDR3 protein. The data contain a few hundred thousand distinct CDR3 sequences, approximately 9.5% of them singletons. Sequenced: PBMCs. Receptors were obtained from a human donor in good health (CMV status not recorded). Some clones in this sample may be carry-over from other donors' samples.

This clonotype was observed many times. The chain combines TRBV7-2 with TRBJ2-1; possibly TRBD1 for D (5 bases). This CDR3 spans 15 amino acids. V shed 1 base and J shed 4 bases, with 11 bases lying between them. The germline CDR1 and CDR2 sequences are SGHTA and FQGNSA. The CDR3 DNA reads TGTGCCAGCAGCTTAGGGACACTTTCTTACAATGAGCAGTTCTTC. Protein sequence: CASSLGTLSYNEQFF. Complete variable domain (other parts from reference TRBV7-2 and TRBJ2-1): GAGVSQSPSNKVTEKGKDVELRCDPISGHTALYWYRQSLGQGLEFLIYFQGNSAPDKSGLPSDRFSAERTGGSVSTLTIQRTQQEDSAVYLCASSLGTLSYNEQFFGPGTRLTVL.

This clonotype was counted at least ten times. This chain uses TRBV7-2 with TRBJ2-7; D is ambiguous. Germline assignment: CDR1 SGHTA and CDR2 FQGNSA. V dropped 2 bases and J dropped 2 bases, with 16 bases sitting between them. There are 16 residues in the CDR3. In DNA form, the CDR3 reads TGTGCCAGCAGCTTATTTGGTGGGAAGGTGGCCTACGAGCAGTACTTC. Protein sequence: CASSLFGGKVAYEQYF.

A few counts support this clonotype. The genes are TRBV7-2 and TRBJ2-6; 8 nucleotides match TRBD2. The CDR3 extends over 17 amino acids. Germline-derived CDR1 and CDR2 are SGHTA and FQGNSA. V shed 7 bases and J 3 bases; nucleotides not matched to a gene: 11. CDR3 in amino acids: CASTIRAGVFGANVLTF. The CDR3, as DNA: TGTGCCAGCACCATAAGAGCGGGAGTTTTTGGGGCCAACGTCCTGACTTTC.

This clonotype has a handful of counts. This chain connects TRBV28 to TRBJ1-1; 8 bases map to TRBD1. The CDR3 covers 14 residues. J lost 4 bases, V lost 7 bases, and 8 bases had no gene match. Germline CDR1 MDHEN, CDR2 SYDVKM. The CDR3 here is CASNLDRVVTEAFF. The CDR3 DNA reads TGTGCCAGCAACCTGGACAGGGTAGTCACTGAAGCTTTCTTT.

Ten or more counts support this clonotype. The chain recombines TRBV12-3 or TRBV12-4 with TRBJ1-2, with D possibly matching TRBD1 (6 bases). V lost 3 bases and J lost 5, with 31 bases in between. The CDR3 sequence is 20 residues long. CDR3 in amino acids: CASSFTLGAFERDKGYGYTF. The CDR3 region has the DNA TGTGCCAGCAGTTTTACCCTGGGCGCCTTTGAAAGGGACAAGGGATATGGCTACACCTTC.

This clonotype turned up a few times. This chain links TRBV20-1 with TRBJ1-1; 7 bases align to TRBD1. Looked up from germline, CDR1 is DFQATT and CDR2 is SNEGSKA (reference sequence). CDR3 length: 17 residues. The V and J ends lost 0 bases and 5 bases, in that order; junction bases with no gene match: 15. The CDR3 region is CSARDPGSRQGRTEAFF. Written as DNA, the CDR3 is TGCAGTGCTAGAGATCCCGGGTCGAGACAGGGAAGGACTGAAGCTTTCTTT.

J is TRBJ2-1 and V is TRBV10-1; D possibly matches TRBD1 or TRBD2 (5 bases each). Trimming took off 3 bases at V and 9 bases at J, with 15 bases between the two ends. Germline CDR1 is WNHNN and CDR2 is SYGVQD (reference sequence). This CDR3 contains 14 residues. For the CDR3, the DNA is TGCGCCAGCAGTGAAAATGTTCGGGACGGTGAGCAGTTCTTC. Residues: CASSENVRDGEQFF.

This clonotype was picked up many times. The gene calls are TRBV12-3 or TRBV12-4 and TRBJ2-1; weak D call: TRBD2 (6 bases). The CDR3 sequence is 16 residues long. Trimming stripped 5 bases from V and 0 bases from J, with 14 bases between. The CDR3 DNA reads TGTGCCAGCAGTGTCGGAGGGAGGAGCTCCTACAATGAGCAGTTCTTC. Amino acids: CASSVGGRSSYNEQFF.

This clonotype was counted ten times or more. The CDR3 sequence: CASSYLAGAETQYF. As DNA, the CDR3 is TGTGCCAGCAGTTACTTAGCGGGAGCTGAGACCCAGTACTTC. This chain uses TRBV6-2 or TRBV6-3 with TRBJ2-5, with 9 bases lining up with TRBD2. Looked up from germline, CDR1 is MNHEY and CDR2 is SVGEGT. The CDR3 has 14 residues. The J segment lost 5 bases and the V segment lost 1 base, leaving 2 bases of the junction unmatched.

V and J are TRBV6-1 and TRBJ2-7; 7 bases map to TRBD2. V shed 6 bases, J shed 2 bases, and the junction held 7 bases outside the gene matches. Germline CDR1 reads MNHNS; CDR2 reads SASEGT. The CDR3 is 14 amino acids. The chain's CDR3 is CASRRGGSAYEQYF. In nucleotides, the CDR3 is TGTGCCAGCAGGAGGGGCGGGAGTGCCTACGAGCAGTACTTC.

CDR3 residues: CASTRGGSGSYEQYF. The CDR3 DNA sequence: TGTGCCAGCACCCGCGGGGGAAGCGGGTCCTACGAGCAGTACTTC. V and J are TRBV6-2 or TRBV6-3 and TRBJ2-7; 7 bases fit TRBD2. The CDR3 covers 15 residues. Germline V CDR1 and CDR2: MNHEY, SVGEGT. The trim removed 7 bases at V and 1 base at J, leaving 10 bases unmatched.

This clonotype was seen only a few times. This chain joins TRBV25-1 and TRBJ1-3, with D uncertain. Germline CDR1 is MGHDK and CDR2 is SYGVNS. Trimming took off 3 bases at V and 0 bases at J, with 15 bases between the two ends. The CDR3 spans 17 residues. The CDR3 here is CASSELGSELSGNTIYF. CDR3 DNA: TGTGCCAGCAGTGAGCTGGGCAGCGAACTCTCTGGAAACACCATATATTTT.

This clonotype was recorded at least ten times. The CDR3 here is CASSTDRGLREQYF. The CDR3 DNA reads TGTGCCAGCAGCACGGACAGGGGGCTTCGCGAGCAGTACTTC. The genes are TRBV7-6 and TRBJ2-7, with 11 bases that match TRBD1. With 5 bases clipped from V and 6 bases from J, the junction kept 6 bases outside the gene matches. Per the germline V gene, CDR1 is SGHVS and CDR2 is FNYEAQ. This CDR3 has 14 amino acids.

This clonotype was found a few times. The gene calls are TRBV9 and TRBJ2-1, with TRBD2 matching 14 bases. V lost 2 bases, J lost 3 bases, and 1 base stayed unmatched. CDR3 length equals 16 residues. Germline CDR1 is SGDLS and CDR2 is YYNGEE. This CDR3 reads CASSVGTSGSYNEQFF. The CDR3 DNA reads TGTGCCAGCAGCGTCGGGACTAGCGGGAGCTACAATGAGCAGTTCTTC.

This chain links TRBV5-1 with TRBJ1-2; D possibly corresponds to TRBD1 (5 bases). Germline lookup yields CDR1 SGHRS and CDR2 YFSETQ. Trimming left V 0 bases short and J 14 bases short, with 20 bases between. This CDR3 spans 14 amino acids. The CDR3 region has the DNA TGCGCCAGCAGCTTGGGAGCCGGGGCGTACGGGGAGACCTTC. Translating gives CASSLGAGAYGETF.

A single count supports this clonotype. With a much larger clone just one base away, this may be a read error. This CDR3 is missing its conserved last phenylalanine or tryptophan, likely due to a read error. V gene TRBV28 combines with J gene TRBJ1-6; possibly TRBD1 for D (5 bases). Trimming took off 0 bases at V and 7 bases at J, with 7 bases between the two ends. CDR1 and CDR2 (germline): MDHEN, SYDVKM. CDR3 length equals 14 residues. CDR3 region: CASSLWGENSPLHY. CDR3 in DNA: TGTGCCAGCAGTTTATGGGGGGAAAATTCACCCCTCCACTAT.

This clonotype was counted only a few times. V is TRBV4-1 and J is TRBJ2-5; weak D call: TRBD2 (6 bases). The CDR3 is made up of 13 amino acids. V was trimmed by 1 base and J by 5 bases, leaving 8 bases between them. The germline V gene has CDR1 MGHRA and CDR2 YSYEKL. CDR3 DNA sequence: TGCGCCAGCAGCCAAGGGGGGGATGAGACCCAGTACTTC. Translating it yields CASSQGGDETQYF.

In its sample, this clonotype was seen many times. The V and J genes are TRBV7-6 and TRBJ1-1; 8 nucleotides match TRBD1. This CDR3 contains 16 residues. J lost 1 base, V lost 5 bases, and 9 bases had no gene match. Germline V CDR1 and CDR2: SGHVS, FNYEAQ. The CDR3 DNA is TGTGCCAGCAGCCCCACCCTCGGGACAGGGAACACTGAAGCTTTCTTT. This gives the protein CASSPTLGTGNTEAFF. Complete variable domain (other parts from reference TRBV7-6 and TRBJ1-1): GAGVSQSPRYKVTKRGQDVALRCDPISGHVSLYWYRQALGQGPEFLTYFNYEAQQDKSGLPNDRFSAERPEGSISTLTIQRTEQRDSAMYRCASSPTLGTGNTEAFFGQGTRLTVV.

This clonotype was detected only a few times. The V gene is TRBV27, the J gene TRBJ2-3, with 10 bases that match TRBD1. There are 16 residues in the CDR3. V shed 5 bases, J shed 2 bases, and the junction held 7 bases outside the gene matches. The germline V gene has CDR1 MNHEY and CDR2 SMNVEV (reference sequence). The CDR3 here is CASSGDRGSITDTQYF. CDR3 in DNA: TGTGCCAGCAGTGGGGACAGGGGATCTATCACAGATACGCAGTATTTT.

The table lists this clonotype with many counts. This sequence joins TRBV7-3 and TRBJ1-2, with D perhaps matching TRBD1 (6 bases). The CDR3 loop spans 13 amino acids. V lost 5 bases to trimming and J lost 4 bases, with 11 bases between them. Per germline, CDR1 SGHTA and CDR2 FQGTGA. The CDR3 sequence: CASSQDRSYGYTF. CDR3 bases: TGTGCCAGCAGCCAAGACAGGAGCTATGGCTACACCTTC.